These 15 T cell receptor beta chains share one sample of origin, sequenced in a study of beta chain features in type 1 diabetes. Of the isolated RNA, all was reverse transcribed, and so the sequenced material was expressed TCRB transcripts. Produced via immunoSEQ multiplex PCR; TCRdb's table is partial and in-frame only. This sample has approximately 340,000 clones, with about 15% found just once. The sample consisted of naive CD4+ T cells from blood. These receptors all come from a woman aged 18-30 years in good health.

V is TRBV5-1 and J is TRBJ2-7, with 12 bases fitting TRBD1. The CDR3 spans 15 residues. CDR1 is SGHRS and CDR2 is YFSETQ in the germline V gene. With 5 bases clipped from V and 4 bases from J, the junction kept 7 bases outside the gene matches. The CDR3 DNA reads TGCGCCAGCAGACATGGGACAGGGGGCTTGTACGAGCAGTACTTC. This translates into CASRHGTGGLYEQYF.

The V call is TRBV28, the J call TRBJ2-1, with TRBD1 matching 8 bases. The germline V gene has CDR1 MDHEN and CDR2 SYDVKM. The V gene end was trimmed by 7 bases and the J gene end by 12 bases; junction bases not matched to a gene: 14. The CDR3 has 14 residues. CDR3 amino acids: CASNLPGQERWQFF. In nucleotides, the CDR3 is TGTGCCAGCAACTTACCGGGACAGGAGCGTTGGCAGTTCTTC.

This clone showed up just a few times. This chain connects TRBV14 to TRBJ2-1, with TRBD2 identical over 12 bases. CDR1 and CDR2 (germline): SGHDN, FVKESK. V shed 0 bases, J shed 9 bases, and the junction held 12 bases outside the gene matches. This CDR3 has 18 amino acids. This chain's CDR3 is CASSQDWLAGGGPSEQFF. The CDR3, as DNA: TGTGCCAGCAGCCAAGATTGGCTAGCGGGAGGGGGCCCGAGTGAGCAGTTCTTC.

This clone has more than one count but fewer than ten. DNA of the CDR3: TGCGCCAGCAGCCAAGAGCCGGGGTCGGGGGAGCAGTACTTC. The encoded protein is CASSQEPGSGEQYF. The rearrangement uses TRBV4-3 and TRBJ2-7, with a possible D match to TRBD2 (5 bases). The CDR3 sequence is 14 residues long. Germline V gene lookup returns CDR1 LGHNA and CDR2 YSLEER. Trimming removed 0 bases from V and 7 bases from J, with 13 bases in between.

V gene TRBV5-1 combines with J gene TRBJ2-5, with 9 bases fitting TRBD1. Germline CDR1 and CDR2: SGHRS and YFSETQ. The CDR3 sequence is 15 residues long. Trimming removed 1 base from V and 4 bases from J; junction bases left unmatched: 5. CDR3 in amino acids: CASSLTRTGVETQYF. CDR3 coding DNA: TGCGCCAGCAGCTTGACCCGGACAGGGGTAGAGACCCAGTACTTC.

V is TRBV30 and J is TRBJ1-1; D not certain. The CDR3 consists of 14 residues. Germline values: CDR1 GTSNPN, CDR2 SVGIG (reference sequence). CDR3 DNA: TGTGCTTGCGATACGGGAATCCTGAACACTGAAGCTTTCTTT. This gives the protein CACDTGILNTEAFF.

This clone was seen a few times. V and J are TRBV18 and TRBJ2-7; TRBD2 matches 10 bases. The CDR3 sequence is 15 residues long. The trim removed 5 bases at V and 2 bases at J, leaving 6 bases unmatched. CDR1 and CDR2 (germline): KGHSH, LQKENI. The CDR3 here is CASSGLAGVTYEQYF. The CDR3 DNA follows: TGTGCCAGCTCAGGGCTAGCGGGAGTCACCTACGAGCAGTACTTC.

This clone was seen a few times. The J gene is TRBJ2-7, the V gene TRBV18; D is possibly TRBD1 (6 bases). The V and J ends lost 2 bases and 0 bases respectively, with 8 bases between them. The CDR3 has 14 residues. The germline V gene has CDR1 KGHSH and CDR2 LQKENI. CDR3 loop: CASSPEGVSYEQYF. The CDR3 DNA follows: TGTGCCAGCTCACCAGAGGGGGTCTCCTACGAGCAGTACTTC.

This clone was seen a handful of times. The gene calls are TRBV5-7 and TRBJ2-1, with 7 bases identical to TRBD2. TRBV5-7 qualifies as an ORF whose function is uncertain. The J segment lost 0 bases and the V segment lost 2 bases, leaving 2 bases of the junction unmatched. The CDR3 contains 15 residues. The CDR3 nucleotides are TGTGCCAGCAGCTTCCGCGGGAGCTCCTACAATGAGCAGTTCTTC. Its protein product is CASSFRGSSYNEQFF.

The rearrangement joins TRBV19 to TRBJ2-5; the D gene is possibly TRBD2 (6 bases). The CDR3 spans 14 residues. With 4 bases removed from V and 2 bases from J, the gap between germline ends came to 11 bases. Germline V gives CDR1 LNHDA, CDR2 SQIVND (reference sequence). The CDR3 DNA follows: TGTGCCAGTAGTAGGGACTTAAATCAAGAGACCCAGTACTTC. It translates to CASSRDLNQETQYF.

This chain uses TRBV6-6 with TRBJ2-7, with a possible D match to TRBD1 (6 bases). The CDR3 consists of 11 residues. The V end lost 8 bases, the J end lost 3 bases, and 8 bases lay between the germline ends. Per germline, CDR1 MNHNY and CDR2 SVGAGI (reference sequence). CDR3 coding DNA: TGTGCCAGCTCAGGGGACTACGAGCAGTACTTC. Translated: CASSGDYEQYF.

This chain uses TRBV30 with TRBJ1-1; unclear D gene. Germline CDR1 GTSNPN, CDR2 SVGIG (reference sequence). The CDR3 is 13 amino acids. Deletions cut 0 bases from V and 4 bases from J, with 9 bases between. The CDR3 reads CAWSVRELTEAFF. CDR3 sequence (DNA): TGTGCCTGGAGTGTAAGGGAGCTCACTGAAGCTTTCTTT.

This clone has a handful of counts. CDR3 sequence (DNA): TGTGCCAGCAGCGGGGGGGGTCCAGCCAAAAACATTCAGTACTTC. Translation: CASSGGGPAKNIQYF. The rearrangement joins TRBV5-6 to TRBJ2-4; 7 nucleotides agree with TRBD2. Per germline, CDR1 SGHDT and CDR2 YYEEEE. After removal of 4 bases from V and 0 bases from J, the junction contained 4 bases not matched to a gene. The CDR3 contains 15 residues.

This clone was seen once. For the CDR3, the DNA is TGTGCCAGCAGCTTAGCGGGAGCTGATACAGATACGCAGTATTTT. This sequence encodes CASSLAGADTDTQYF. This chain joins TRBV7-9 and TRBJ2-3; D may be TRBD2 (5 bases). CDR3 length equals 15 residues. The germline V gene has CDR1 SEHNR and CDR2 FQNEAQ (reference sequence). V was shortened by 0 bases and J by 3 bases, with 10 bases between the two germline ends.

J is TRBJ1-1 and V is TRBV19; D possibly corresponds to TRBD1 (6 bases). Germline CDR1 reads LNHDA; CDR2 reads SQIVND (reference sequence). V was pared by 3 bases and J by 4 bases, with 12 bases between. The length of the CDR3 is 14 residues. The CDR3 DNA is TGTGCCAGTAGTATTCAGGGGAGAAGCACTGAAGCTTTCTTT. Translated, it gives CASSIQGRSTEAFF.